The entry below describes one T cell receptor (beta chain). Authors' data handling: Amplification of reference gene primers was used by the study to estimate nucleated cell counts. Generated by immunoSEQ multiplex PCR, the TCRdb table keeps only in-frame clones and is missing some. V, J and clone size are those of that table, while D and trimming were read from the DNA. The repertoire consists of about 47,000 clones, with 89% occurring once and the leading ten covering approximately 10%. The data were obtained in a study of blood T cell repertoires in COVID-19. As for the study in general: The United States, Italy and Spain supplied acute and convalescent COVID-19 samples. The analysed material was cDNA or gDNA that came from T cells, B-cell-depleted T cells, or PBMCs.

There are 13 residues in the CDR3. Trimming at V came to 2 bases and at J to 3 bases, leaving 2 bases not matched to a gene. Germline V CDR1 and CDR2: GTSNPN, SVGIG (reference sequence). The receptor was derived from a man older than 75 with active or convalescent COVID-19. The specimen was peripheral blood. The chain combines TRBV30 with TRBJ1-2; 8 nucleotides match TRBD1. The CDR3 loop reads CAWSPQGDYGYTF. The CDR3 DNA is TGTGCCTGGAGTCCACAGGGGGACTATGGCTACACCTTC.